The rows below give T cell receptor beta chains drawn from one sample of a study of blood T cell repertoires in COVID-19. Profiled with immunoSEQ multiplex PCR; TCRdb holds only in-frame clones, not every one. The sample holds 320,000 or so clones, about 90% seen once. The sequenced sample consisted of PBMCs or T cells enriched from blood (not recorded which). The source is a man aged 25-45 years who had recovered from COVID-19. Both conserved end residues are trimmed from each CDR3. The order of the fields is CDR3 length, V gene, J gene, CDR3 protein.

11	TRBV29-1	TRBJ2-5	SVVAQAGETQY
11	TRBV10-3	TRBJ1-2	AIRDRQNYGYT
13	TRBV7-2	TRBJ1-5	ASRSEADSNQPQH
13	TRBV29-1	TRBJ2-6	SAGQASSGANVLT
13	TRBV6-1	TRBJ1-1	ASSEFGQVSGRAF
13	TRBV19	TRBJ1-1	ASSPDNRGYIEAF
10	TRBV19	TRBJ2-7	ASRQGTDEQY
14	TRBV7-3	TRBJ1-6	ASSFGILERISPLH
9	TRBV3-1/TRBV3-2	TRBJ1-2	ASSQLYGYT
12	TRBV5-1	TRBJ2-3	ASKPSGGLDTQY
10	TRBV7-2	TRBJ1-1	ASSLAHGVTF
11	TRBV19	TRBJ1-2	ATHRPPYYGYT
13	TRBV28	TRBJ1-2	ASSLGGAAGNGYT
14	TRBV7-9	TRBJ2-7	ASSRPGRGTPYEQY
12	TRBV5-1	TRBJ2-5	ASRNSGEGPHQY
12	TRBV28	TRBJ2-3	ASKGADSTDTQY
8	TRBV20-1	TRBJ2-7	SLGSYEQY
13	TRBV5-1	TRBJ1-3	ASSVSPQGGNTIY
8	TRBV30	TRBJ1-2	ALTGYGYT
14	TRBV10-1	TRBJ1-5	ASTVRTGGTNQPQH
11	TRBV28	TRBJ2-2	ASNQIRNGELF
13	TRBV11-3	TRBJ2-7	ASSLGSGETYEQY
11	TRBV5-6	TRBJ2-7	ASFGGDSYEQY
12	TRBV10-3	TRBJ2-7	AISASTRAYEQY
13	TRBV10-3	TRBJ1-5	AIREGAHSNQPQH
12	TRBV7-9	TRBJ1-3	ASTDRGRGNTIY
13	TRBV7-9	TRBJ1-1	ASSLGGSVYTEAF
12	TRBV5-1	TRBJ2-7	ASSAGQGGYEQY
13	TRBV28	TRBJ2-2	ASSLGGQNTGELF
10	TRBV28	TRBJ1-1	ASSGVNTEAF
11	TRBV5-8	TRBJ2-7	ASSLQGSREQY
12	TRBV5-6	TRBJ1-2	ASSLEQGQGGYT
14	TRBV7-9	TRBJ1-6	ASSSTTGVPNSPLH
11	TRBV30	TRBJ1-1	AWSAQGNTEAF
12	TRBV5-6	TRBJ2-5	ASSLEQGLETQY
13	TRBV5-4	TRBJ2-2	ASSLASRDTGELF
14	TRBV4-2	TRBJ2-3	ASSQTRSSSTDTQY
15	TRBV10-3	TRBJ2-2	AISESGSGGNTGELF
10	TRBV6-5	TRBJ1-5	ASSDRGQPQH
15	TRBV15	TRBJ2-2	ATSRDREDTNTGELF
12	TRBV10-1	TRBJ1-1	ASTAGTGNTEAF
13	TRBV19	TRBJ1-5	ASSTYRAAGQPQH
13	TRBV11-2	TRBJ1-1	ASSPQTGLNTEAF
13	TRBV5-4	TRBJ2-7	ASRLRESVIDEQY